This T cell receptor (beta chain) is from a study of T cells after yellow fever vaccination. Overall study findings and caveats: Faster peaking, at day 5 versus 15, marked a secondary response that was weaker.

The CDR3 has 15 amino acids. A note on this clonotype: The antigen remains undetermined.

Template switching with 5'RACE generated the TCR cDNA and added a universal primer site and UMIs. A single record per CDR3 protein comes from TCRdb applying MiXCR to the 5' RACE reads. The sample has around 250,000 distinct CDR3 sequences, about 7% seen once. The sample consisted of CD4+ T cells sorted from PBMCs, taken 15 days after the yellow fever booster vaccination. V gene TRBV21-1 combines with J gene TRBJ2-7; the table's D call TRBD2 went unverified against the DNA. TRBV21-1 corresponds to a pseudogene. This sequence originates from a man under 40 who received the YFV17D yellow fever vaccine. The CDR3 region is CASSIRTGRAYEQYF. Here the CDR3 DNA reads TGTGCCAGCAGCATAAGGACCGGGCGGGCCTACGAGCAGTACTTC.